The 20 T cell receptor beta chains below were found in one sample sequenced in a study of CD8 T cells in ankylosing spondylitis. These TCRs' antigens remain unknown. TCRdb used MiXCR to reprocess the 5' RACE reads, holding one entry per CDR3 protein. Among around 890,000 distinct CDR3 sequences, approximately 12% were seen once, and the ten largest hold more than 0.5%. Whole-study findings and limits: Blood of patients with ankylosing spondylitis appeared to be characterized by a TCR beta motif of eight or nine highly homologous variants.

Input material: blood, either unsorted or a sorted T cell fraction (not recorded which). The receptors stem from a male donor with ankylosing spondylitis.

This clonotype was observed a few times. The chain recombines TRBV4-2 with TRBJ1-2; D call uncertain. The CDR3 loop spans 15 amino acids. CDR1 is LGHNA and CDR2 is YNFKEQ in the germline V gene. V was cut by 1 base and J by 0 bases, with 9 bases left in between. CDR3 nucleotides: TGTGCCAGCAGCCAAGGGGCCGAAGCTAACTATGGCTACACCTTC. Translating gives CASSQGAEANYGYTF.

V usage is TRBV5-1 and J usage is TRBJ2-1; D not certain. This CDR3 is built from 15 residues. The germline gives CDR1 SGHRS, CDR2 YFSETQ. V was trimmed by 0 bases and J by 0 bases, leaving 7 bases between them. The CDR3 here is CASSLVLSSYNEQFF. CDR3 in DNA: TGCGCCAGCAGCTTGGTCTTGAGCTCCTACAATGAGCAGTTCTTC.

This clonotype was seen only a few times. The chain employs TRBV11-1 and TRBJ2-1, with 13 bases identical to TRBD2. CDR1 is SGHAT and CDR2 is FQDESV in the germline V gene (reference sequence). This CDR3 is built from 13 residues. V was clipped by 7 bases and J by 12 bases; unmatched bases: 6. The CDR3 region has the DNA TGTGCCAGCAATCCGGGACTAGCGGGAAGGCAGTTCTTC. Translation gives CASNPGLAGRQFF.

V is TRBV7-2 and J is TRBJ1-2; D unresolved. Germline CDR1 reads SGHTA; CDR2 reads FQGNSA. Trimming removed 5 bases at V and 4 bases at J, with 8 bases between. This CDR3 is 12 amino acids long. The CDR3 sequence: CASSKATYGYTF. The CDR3 coding sequence is TGTGCCAGCAGCAAGGCCACCTATGGCTACACCTTC.

The table lists this clonotype with a few counts. This chain links TRBV10-3 with TRBJ1-5; D is unclear. V lost 4 bases, J lost 5 bases, and 15 bases lay in between. Germline CDR1 is ENHRY and CDR2 is SYGVKD. CDR3 length: 15 amino acids. CDR3 DNA: TGTGCCATCAGTGTTGGACCCGCGCTCGATCAGCCCCAGCATTTT. Residues: CAISVGPALDQPQHF.

This clonotype was detected only a few times. The chain couples TRBV7-2 to TRBJ2-1; D ambiguous. The CDR3 spans 15 residues. The V and J ends lost 4 bases and 0 bases respectively, with 10 bases between them. Germline V gene lookup returns CDR1 SGHTA and CDR2 FQGNSA. The CDR3 protein is CASSSPVSSYNEQFF. CDR3 DNA: TGTGCCAGCAGCTCTCCGGTTAGCTCCTACAATGAGCAGTTCTTC.

In this sample, this clonotype turned up a few times. A read error may produce the germline difference seen at one junction end. This chain uses TRBV7-7 with TRBJ2-7; TRBD2 might be the D (6 bases). This CDR3 is built from 17 residues. Germline V lookup: CDR1 SSHAT, CDR2 FNYEAQ (reference sequence). CDR3 coding DNA: TGTGCTAGCACCCCTCCCCCTCCGCGGGGTCCTCCCTACGAGCAGTACTTC. Translating it yields CASTPPPPRGPPYEQYF.

J is TRBJ2-3 and V is TRBV7-2; 7 bases line up with TRBD1. Germline values: CDR1 SGHTA, CDR2 FQGNSA. CDR3 length equals 15 residues. Trimming removed 5 bases from V and 3 bases from J; junction bases left unmatched: 8. Written as DNA, the CDR3 is TGTGCCAGCAGCCCGAGGGGACAGAGGACAGATACGCAGTATTTT. Protein: CASSPRGQRTDTQYF. Based on the CDR3 plus reference TRBV7-2 and TRBJ2-3, the full variable domain is GAGVSQSPSNKVTEKGKDVELRCDPISGHTALYWYRQSLGQGLEFLIYFQGNSAPDKSGLPSDRFSAERTGGSVSTLTIQRTQQEDSAVYLCASSPRGQRTDTQYFGPGTRLTVL.

This clonotype was seen a handful of times. V is TRBV5-1 and J is TRBJ2-1, with no clear D. V lost 4 bases to trimming and J lost 3 bases, with 14 bases between them. The CDR3 sequence is 15 residues long. Germline V gives CDR1 SGHRS, CDR2 YFSETQ. CDR3 DNA sequence: TGCGCCAGCAGCCGTGGTGGGTTGAACTACAATGAGCAGTTCTTC. Translation: CASSRGGLNYNEQFF.

This clonotype was seen a few times. CDR3 DNA sequence: TGCAGTGCTATACGGTCCCCCGATTCACCCCTCCACTTT. This sequence encodes CSAIRSPDSPLHF. The chain carries TRBV20-1 and TRBJ1-6; D gene unclear. The CDR3 sequence is 13 residues long. The V end lost 4 bases, the J end lost 8 bases, and 12 bases lay between the germline ends. CDR1 is DFQATT and CDR2 is SNEGSKA in the germline V gene (reference sequence).

This chain joins TRBV12-3 or TRBV12-4 and TRBJ1-1; D remains unclear. The germline V and J ends were trimmed by 11 bases and 1 base, with 32 bases remaining between them. The length of the CDR3 is 19 residues. CDR3: CALSLALTLPTYKNTEAFF. The CDR3 nucleotides read TGTGCCCTCAGTTTAGCTCTAACTCTGCCCACCTACAAGAACACTGAAGCTTTCTTT.

A remark on this clonotype: An end of the junction differs from the germline gene, which may be a read error. CDR3 coding DNA: TGCTGTGCTAGGGGTCCCAACGCAGGGCCCTACGAGCAGTACTTC. The encoded protein is CCARGPNAGPYEQYF. V and J are TRBV20-1 and TRBJ2-7; possibly TRBD1 for D (5 bases). This CDR3 has 15 residues. Per germline, CDR1 DFQATT and CDR2 SNEGSKA (reference sequence).

This chain uses TRBV10-3 with TRBJ2-2; perhaps TRBD2 as D (6 bases). This CDR3 is 14 amino acids long. With 10 bases removed from V and 5 bases from J, the gap between germline ends came to 17 bases. The germline V gene encodes CDR1 ENHRY and CDR2 SYGVKD. CDR3 region: CATQAPGRTGELFF. The CDR3 bases are TGTGCCACCCAAGCCCCCGGGAGAACCGGGGAGCTGTTTTTT.

This clonotype has just a few counts. The chain uses TRBV20-1 and TRBJ1-2; unclear D gene. Trimming took 2 bases from V and 4 from J, leaving 8 bases between them. The CDR3 is made up of 12 amino acids. Germline CDR1 is DFQATT and CDR2 is SNEGSKA (reference sequence). CDR3 sequence (DNA): TGCAGTGCTAGACGGGTTTCCTATGGCTACACCTTC. Translating gives CSARRVSYGYTF.

The chain has TRBV7-6 and TRBJ2-5; TRBD1 matches 9 bases. V was pared by 2 bases and J by 5 bases, with 6 bases of the junction left unmatched. Germline assignment: CDR1 SGHVS and CDR2 FNYEAQ. The CDR3 is 15 amino acids. CDR3 DNA sequence: TGTGCCAGCAGCTTACCGGGACAGGGAACCGAGACCCAGTACTTC. Translation gives CASSLPGQGTETQYF.

This clonotype has at least ten counts. The junction shows a germline mismatch at one end, possibly a read error. V usage is TRBV5-1 and J usage is TRBJ2-5; D is uncertain. The germline CDR1 and CDR2 sequences are SGHRS and YFSETQ. The CDR3 spans 12 residues. CDR3 region: CASSLSQETQYF. The DNA for the CDR3 is TGTGCCAGCAGCTTGAGCCAAGAGACCCAGTACTTC.

At least ten counts were recorded for this clonotype. The chain carries TRBV18 and TRBJ2-2; the D gene is possibly TRBD2 (6 bases). The CDR3 runs 15 residues. V lost 2 bases, J lost 4 bases, and 11 bases lay in between. In germline, CDR1 is KGHSH, CDR2 LQKENI. CDR3 DNA sequence: TGTGCCAGCTCACCAAGCACTAGCTTCACCGGGGAGCTGTTTTTT. It codes for CASSPSTSFTGELFF. The full variable domain, with the rest looked up from reference TRBV18 and TRBJ2-2, is NAGVMQNPRHLVRRRGQEARLRCSPMKGHSHVYWYRQLPEEGLKFMVYLQKENIIDESGMPKERFSAEFPKEGPSILRIQQVVRGDSAAYFCASSPSTSFTGELFFGEGSRLTVL.

In its sample, this clonotype was seen many times. This chain uses TRBV10-3 with TRBJ2-4, with 7 bases lining up with TRBD2. Unmatched junction bases numbered 13, after V lost 5 bases and J lost 0 bases. Germline V lookup: CDR1 ENHRY, CDR2 SYGVKD. This CDR3 comprises 18 residues. CDR3 amino acids: CAISTQWRAGVAKNIQYF. CDR3 coding DNA: TGTGCCATCAGTACACAGTGGAGGGCGGGGGTAGCCAAAAACATTCAGTACTTC.

This clonotype was counted ten times or more. CDR3 nucleotide sequence: TGTGCCAGCAGCTTAGCAGGGTTCACAGGGAGTTATTACTATGGCTACACCTTC. It encodes CASSLAGFTGSYYYGYTF. This rearrangement joins TRBV7-8 to TRBJ1-2, with D perhaps matching TRBD1 (6 bases). In germline, CDR1 is SGHVS, CDR2 FQNEAQ. With 0 bases removed from V and 3 bases from J, the gap between germline ends came to 20 bases. The CDR3 length is 18 residues.

At least ten counts were recorded for this clonotype. The chain couples TRBV29-1 to TRBJ1-6; D is ambiguous. V was clipped by 7 bases and J by 8 bases, with 15 bases between them. The CDR3 has 13 residues. CDR1 and CDR2 (germline): SQVTM, ANQGSEA. CDR3 residues: CSARSFGDSPLHF. DNA of the CDR3: TGCAGCGCTCGATCCTTCGGAGATTCACCCCTCCACTTT.